The 5 T cell receptor beta chains presented below share a single source sample, sequenced in a study of blood T cell repertoires in COVID-19 (TCRdb year 2020). The protocol used for the library was the immunoSEQ multiplex PCR assay. TCRdb holds this immuneACCESS table with in-frame rearrangements only. Some clones are missing; in checked studies, unresolved V genes explain under half, and the rest has no known cause. This sample holds 85,000 to 130,000 clones; approximately 83% were observed only once. 2% to 3% of the sample rests with the top ten. Sequences were obtained from PBMCs or T cells enriched from blood (not recorded which). The receptors derive from a woman between 50 and 59 years old who had recovered from COVID-19.

The V call is TRBV9, the J call TRBJ2-5; 7 bases line up with TRBD2. CDR3 length equals 13 residues. CDR1 and CDR2 (germline): SGDLS, YYNGEE. The J segment lost 2 bases and the V segment lost 6 bases, leaving 4 bases of the junction unmatched. Here the CDR3 reads CASNPSGQETQYF. In DNA form, the CDR3 reads TGTGCCAGCAACCCTAGCGGTCAAGAGACCCAGTACTTC.

The V and J genes are TRBV28 and TRBJ2-4; 7 bases line up with TRBD2. This CDR3 is built from 14 residues. Germline V gene sequence: CDR1 MDHEN, CDR2 SYDVKM. The V segment lost 8 bases and the J segment 3 bases; nucleotides outside the gene matches: 7. Here the CDR3 DNA reads TGTGCCAGCTGGGGGGGGATTGGCAAAAACATTCAGTACTTC. It yields the protein CASWGGIGKNIQYF.

This chain uses TRBV30 with TRBJ2-6; 7 bases agree with TRBD1. Germline trimming cut 2 bases from V and 2 bases from J; bases unmatched to any gene: 9. Germline V gene sequence: CDR1 GTSNPN, CDR2 SVGIG (reference sequence). The CDR3 runs 17 residues. The CDR3 sequence is CAWSIMRQGAGANVLTF. The CDR3 nucleotides read TGTGCCTGGAGTATAATGAGACAGGGAGCTGGGGCCAACGTCCTGACTTTC.

This clone has just one count. The rearrangement joins TRBV6-1 to TRBJ1-2; unclear D gene. Trimming removed 1 base from V and 8 bases from J, with 8 bases in between. This CDR3 spans 12 amino acids. Per the germline V gene, CDR1 is MNHNS and CDR2 is SASEGT. CDR3 loop: CASSEVIGGYTF. As DNA, the CDR3 is TGTGCCAGCAGTGAAGTCATCGGGGGCTACACCTTC.

This clone turned up a few times. CDR3 nucleotide sequence: TGTGCCAGCAGCTTAGAAGAGTACGAGCAGTACTTC. It codes for CASSLEEYEQYF. The rearrangement links TRBV7-3 to TRBJ2-7; D call uncertain. CDR3 size: 12 residues. The V and J ends lost 2 bases and 4 bases respectively, with 6 bases between them. Germline loops: CDR1 SGHTA, CDR2 FQGTGA.